This T cell receptor beta chain originates from a study of CXCR3 chemokines and chemotherapy response in bladder cancer (dated 2022 in TCRdb). For context, the study as a whole: The study tested whether activity of the CXCR3 chemokine system within human bladder cancer tumors predicted response to chemotherapy.

V is clipped by 4 bases and J by 4 bases, and the sequence between their germline boundaries is 17 bases long. The CDR3 starts with the cysteine, ends with the phenylalanine, and has 16 residues. Solely the CDR3 DNA is kept, with 48 bases framed from the first base. Library method: PCR. Sequencing took place on an Illumina HiSeq 2500. TCRdb reanalyzed the raw reads on its own, using fastp at Q25 for trimming and MiXCR for clone calling, and kept in-frame beta chains. CDR3 protein duplicates are merged, each entry listing the most common genes and DNA. For this sample the table gives 1,500 to 2,000 distinct CDR3 sequences, of which 21% were detected only once. The ten biggest clones cover 35% of the sample. In its sample, this clonotype comes out as medium-sized (0.01 to 0.1%). Its antigen remains undetermined. No base qualities exist here, and no much larger clone lies one base off it.

The origin of this receptor is a human donor with bladder cancer that did not respond to neoadjuvant chemotherapy. Here the chain combines TRBV12-3 or TRBV12-4 and TRBJ2-1; the D gene cannot be resolved reliably. The material was obtained from a patient whose treatment included neoadjuvant chemotherapy. The DNA is TGTGCCAGCAGTTCCCAGATAGGGAAAGGTTACAATGAGCAGTTCTTC. Translation gives CASSSQIGKGYNEQFF.